This T cell receptor beta chain was recovered during a study of identical twins. Germline V gene sequence: CDR1 MNHEY, CDR2 SVGAGI. The trim removed 6 bases at V and 10 bases at J, leaving 12 bases unmatched. This CDR3 comprises 14 residues. This clonotype was detected ten times or more. Using its own MiXCR run on the 5' RACE reads, TCRdb lists one record per CDR3 protein. The table records fewer than 450,000 distinct CDR3 sequences, 9% of them present only once. The sequenced material came from naive T cells sorted from blood. The chain is built from TRBV6-5 and TRBJ2-3; 8 bases agree with TRBD2. The TCR was taken from a woman aged 45-65 years in good health. Here the CDR3 reads CASRNLAGGRAQYF. The CDR3 coding sequence is TGTGCCAGCAGAAACCTAGCGGGTGGTCGGGCGCAGTATTTT.